The 20 T cell receptor beta chains in this list originate from one sample, sequenced in a study of cytomegalovirus exposure and HLA in healthy donors. 60 Vbeta and 13 Jbeta primers were used in PCR. Assay: immunoSEQ multiplex PCR; the TCRdb copy retains only in-frame clones and omits some. The table lists approximately 100,000 clones, roughly 83% of them singletons, with 3.5% to 5% in the top ten. The sequencing sample was made of PBMCs. The receptors come from a female donor in good health and CMV-seropositive.

V gene TRBV5-1 combines with J gene TRBJ1-4, with D perhaps TRBD1 (6 bases). CDR1 SGHRS and CDR2 YFSETQ come from the germline V gene. Trimming shortened V by 0 bases and J by 3 bases, and 9 bases separated the two germline ends. CDR3 size: 15 residues. The CDR3 nucleotides are TGCGCCAGCAGCTTGGCTGGGGGCCCTAATGAAAAACTGTTTTTT. As protein: CASSLAGGPNEKLFF. Combining the CDR3 with reference TRBV5-1 and TRBJ1-4 gives the whole variable domain KAGVTQTPRYLIKTRGQQVTLSCSPISGHRSVSWYQQTPGQGLQFLFEYFSETQRNKGNFPGRFSGRQFSNSRSEMNVSTLELGDSALYLCASSLAGGPNEKLFFGSGTQLSVL.

As concerns this clone: Distinct nucleotide sequences in the sample also encode this CDR3. This chain connects TRBV5-1 to TRBJ2-7; weak D call: TRBD2 (5 bases). V gave up 1 base and J gave up 0 bases, with 5 bases separating them. This CDR3 spans 13 amino acids. Germline V gene sequence: CDR1 SGHRS, CDR2 YFSETQ. The CDR3 region has the DNA TGCGCCAGCAGCTTGACTAGCTCCTACGAGCAGTACTTC. It specifies CASSLTSSYEQYF. The full variable domain, its missing parts supplied by reference TRBV5-1 and TRBJ2-7, is KAGVTQTPRYLIKTRGQQVTLSCSPISGHRSVSWYQQTPGQGLQFLFEYFSETQRNKGNFPGRFSGRQFSNSRSEMNVSTLELGDSALYLCASSLTSSYEQYFGPGTRLTVT.

In this sample, this clone turned up a few times. The chain links TRBV5-1 to TRBJ2-2; no definite D call. V was clipped by 0 bases and J by 0 bases, with 6 bases between them. The germline CDR1 and CDR2 sequences are SGHRS and YFSETQ. This CDR3 has 15 residues. CDR3 DNA sequence: TGCGCCAGCAGCTTGGGAGGCGCGAACACCGGGGAGCTGTTTTTT. Residues: CASSLGGANTGELFF.

This chain links TRBV9 with TRBJ2-7; 7 bases agree with TRBD2. Germline loops: CDR1 SGDLS, CDR2 YYNGEE. This CDR3 comprises 13 residues. After removal of 4 bases from V and 4 bases from J, the junction contained 5 bases not matched to a gene. This CDR3 reads CASSPGGVYEQYF. The CDR3, as DNA: TGTGCCAGCAGCCCTGGGGGGGTTTACGAGCAGTACTTC.

The V gene is TRBV6-6, the J gene TRBJ2-7, with 8 nucleotides matching TRBD1. The ends lost 6 bases at V and 1 base at J; junction bases unmatched: 5. Germline CDR1 and CDR2: MNHNY and SVGAGI (reference sequence). The CDR3 is 14 amino acids. The CDR3 loop reads CASSRTGGSYEQYF. The CDR3 DNA reads as TGTGCCAGCAGCCGAACAGGGGGATCCTACGAGCAGTACTTC.

This rearrangement joins TRBV4-1 to TRBJ1-5; D may be TRBD1 (6 bases). This CDR3 has 17 residues. The germline V and J ends were trimmed by 1 base and 2 bases, with 15 bases remaining between them. Germline CDR1 MGHRA, CDR2 YSYEKL. The DNA of the CDR3 is TGCGCCAGCAGCCAAGCGGTTGGGGGCGTAGGCAATCAGCCCCAGCATTTT. It is translated as CASSQAVGGVGNQPQHF.

The J gene is TRBJ1-6, the V gene TRBV18; D remains ambiguous. The length of the CDR3 is 17 residues. Trimming removed 0 bases from V and 1 base from J, with 10 bases in between. CDR1 is KGHSH, CDR2 LQKENI, per germline. CDR3 loop: CASSPPGGGSYNSPLHF. Written as DNA, the CDR3 is TGTGCCAGCTCACCACCCGGCGGAGGGTCCTATAATTCACCCCTCCACTTT.

The rearrangement uses TRBV18 and TRBJ2-3; 12 nucleotides align to TRBD2. Germline V lookup: CDR1 KGHSH, CDR2 LQKENI. Trimming took 3 bases from V and 1 from J; bases not matched to a gene: 5. The CDR3 runs 17 residues. The CDR3 region is CASSPKGLAGRTDTQYF. The CDR3 bases are TGTGCCAGCTCACCTAAGGGACTAGCGGGTCGCACAGATACGCAGTATTTT.

The genes are TRBV19 and TRBJ1-1, with 11 bases that match TRBD1. This CDR3 contains 15 residues. Germline V gene sequence: CDR1 LNHDA, CDR2 SQIVND (reference sequence). V shed 5 bases, J shed 2 bases, and the junction held 4 bases outside the gene matches. CDR3 coding DNA: TGTGCCAGTAGTTACGGGACAGGGGGAAACACTGAAGCTTTCTTT. It specifies CASSYGTGGNTEAFF. The full variable domain, rest sourced from reference TRBV19 and TRBJ1-1, is DGGITQSPKYLFRKEGQNVTLSCEQNLNHDAMYWYRQDPGQGLRLIYYSQIVNDFQKGDIAEGYSVSREKKESFPLTVTSAQKNPTAFYLCASSYGTGGNTEAFFGQGTRLTVV.

J is TRBJ1-3 and V is TRBV2; weak D call: TRBD1 (6 bases). The CDR3 length is 15 residues. Trimming cost V 3 bases and J 5 bases, with 14 bases left between them. Germline V lookup: CDR1 SNHLY, CDR2 FYNNEI. The CDR3 DNA reads as TGTGCCAGCAGTGATACAGGGATGGGTAGAAACACCATATATTTT. Protein sequence: CASSDTGMGRNTIYF.

V gene TRBV4-2 combines with J gene TRBJ2-7; a weak D match, TRBD1 (5 bases). CDR3 length equals 13 residues. V was clipped by 5 bases and J by 2 bases, with 10 bases between them. CDR1 is LGHNA, CDR2 YNFKEQ, per germline. The CDR3 loop reads CASSLDITYEQYF. The CDR3, as DNA: TGTGCCAGCAGCTTGGACATCACCTACGAGCAGTACTTC.

This chain uses TRBV10-1 with TRBJ2-3, with 7 bases aligning to TRBD1. The CDR3 totals 13 residues. The V gene end was trimmed by 6 bases and the J gene end by 4 bases; junction bases not matched to a gene: 4. Germline values: CDR1 WNHNN, CDR2 SYGVQD (reference sequence). This CDR3 is CASRRQGSDTQYF. The DNA for the CDR3 is TGCGCCAGCAGAAGACAGGGTTCAGATACGCAGTATTTT.

The chain couples TRBV4-2 to TRBJ2-2; 8 nucleotides line up with TRBD2. V dropped 6 bases and J dropped 5; count of bases not matched to a gene: 11. Germline loops: CDR1 LGHNA, CDR2 YNFKEQ. The CDR3 covers 16 residues. CDR3 DNA sequence: TGTGCCAGCAGTCAGATTAGCGGGAAGGTGACCGGGGAGCTGTTTTTT. Its translation: CASSQISGKVTGELFF.

V usage is TRBV5-1 and J usage is TRBJ2-6, with TRBD1 matching 7 bases. The CDR3 contains 16 residues. V shed 4 bases and J 4 bases; nucleotides not matched to a gene: 8. Germline V gene sequence: CDR1 SGHRS, CDR2 YFSETQ. In DNA form, the CDR3 reads TGCGCCAGCAGCACCTTGACAGGGACCGGGGCCAACGTCCTGACTTTC. Translating gives CASSTLTGTGANVLTF.

This clone was found once. The junction shows a germline mismatch at one end, possibly a read error. The CDR3 loop reads CAWSFGVSGANGLTF. CDR3 sequence (DNA): TGTGCCTGGAGTTTTGGCGTCTCTGGGGCCAACGGCCTGACTTTC. V is TRBV30 and J is TRBJ2-6, with a weak D call TRBD1 (5 bases). The CDR3 totals 15 residues. CDR1 and CDR2 (germline): GTSNPN, SVGIG (reference sequence). Together with reference TRBV30 and TRBJ2-6, the CDR3 gives the full variable domain: SQTIHQWPATLVQPVGSPLSLECTVEGTSNPNLYWYRQAAGRGLQLLFYSVGIGQISSEVPQNLSASRPQDRQFILSSKKLLLSDSGFYLCAWSFGVSGANGLTFGAGSRLTVL.

This clone was detected a few times. The chain employs TRBV2 and TRBJ2-2; D is perhaps TRBD1 (5 bases). Germline CDR1 and CDR2: SNHLY and FYNNEI. Trimming shortened V by 10 bases and J by 4 bases, and 16 bases separated the two germline ends. This CDR3 spans 14 amino acids. CDR3 DNA sequence: TGTGCCACCTTAAAGGGGCAGGGCACCGGGGAGCTGTTTTTT. Amino acids: CATLKGQGTGELFF. The whole variable domain, filled in from reference TRBV2 and TRBJ2-2, reads EPEVTQTPSHQVTQMGQEVILRCVPISNHLYFYWYRQILGQKVEFLVSFYNNEISEKSEIFDDQFSVERPDGSNFTLKIRSTKLEDSAMYFCATLKGQGTGELFFGEGSRLTVL.

The V and J genes are TRBV5-1 and TRBJ1-1; D is unresolved. CDR3 size: 14 residues. The V end lost 8 bases, the J end lost 7 bases, and 21 bases lay between the germline ends. CDR1 is SGHRS and CDR2 is YFSETQ in the germline V gene. CDR3 residues: CASMLRSGVGEAFF. The CDR3 coding sequence is TGCGCCAGTATGCTAAGATCCGGGGTCGGTGAAGCTTTCTTT.

This chain links TRBV29-1 with TRBJ2-3; D may be TRBD1 (7 bases). Germline-derived CDR1 and CDR2 are SQVTM and ANQGSEA. This CDR3 has 14 residues. CDR3 DNA: TGCAGTGGGGCCCACAGGGGAGGCGCAGATACGCAGTATTTT. Amino acids: CSGAHRGGADTQYF.

The chain is built from TRBV7-9 and TRBJ2-7; the match to TRBD1 covers 10 bases. This CDR3 region has 16 residues. Unmatched junction bases numbered 6, after V lost 1 base and J lost 3 bases. Germline CDR1 SEHNR, CDR2 FQNEAQ (reference sequence). The DNA for the CDR3 is TGTGCCAGCAGCTTAGTCCAGACAGGGGGCAACTACGAGCAGTACTTC. Protein product: CASSLVQTGGNYEQYF. The variable domain in full, with the rest retrieved from reference TRBV7-9 and TRBJ2-7, is DTGVSQNPRHKITKRGQNVTFRCDPISEHNRLYWYRQTLGQGPEFLTYFQNEAQLEKSRLLSDRFSAERPKGSFSTLEIQRTEQGDSAMYLCASSLVQTGGNYEQYFGPGTRLTVT.

The genes are TRBV6-1 and TRBJ2-7; 7 bases align to TRBD1. There are 13 residues in the CDR3. The V gene's germline CDR1 is MNHNS and CDR2 SASEGT. Trimming removed 6 bases from V and 3 bases from J; junction bases left unmatched: 5. CDR3 amino acids: CASSRGQYYEQYF. Here the CDR3 DNA reads TGTGCCAGCAGCCGGGGACAGTACTACGAGCAGTACTTC.